A selection of T cell receptor beta chains follows, all from one sample in a study of blood T cell repertoires in COVID-19. The table came from immunoSEQ multiplex PCR; TCRdb's copy has only in-frame clones and leaves some out. The data hold 45,000 to 55,000 clones, with around 91% observed a single time. The specimen was peripheral blood. These receptors came from a human donor in a cohort sampled during active COVID-19. Both conserved end residues are part of each CDR3. D genes are given only for firm matches. A clone size is listed for some rows: how often the clone was seen (once, few, many), or a class if it is expanded.

>TRBD1|TRBJ1-2|TRBV24-1|-
CATSDFSGGGYTF
TGTGCCACCAGTGATTTTTCAGGGGGCGGCTACACCTTC
>-|TRBJ2-1|TRBV27|few
CASSPIGGNEQFF
TGTGCCAGCAGTCCAATAGGGGGCAATGAGCAGTTCTTC
>TRBD2|TRBJ2-7|TRBV19|-
CASSSTSGRAVTSYEQYF
TGTGCCAGTAGCTCGACTAGCGGGAGGGCCGTTACCTCCTACGAGCAGTACTTC
>-|TRBJ1-5|TRBV19|-
CASSQGMGNQPQHF
TGTGCCAGCTCACAGGGAATGGGCAATCAGCCCCAGCATTTT
>-|TRBJ1-2|TRBV28|-
CAIQKGFYYGYTF
TGTGCCATCCAAAAGGGGTTTTACTATGGCTACACCTTC
>TRBD1|TRBJ2-6|TRBV28|-
CASSHGQGAPGANVLTF
TGTGCCAGCAGTCACGGACAGGGGGCTCCTGGGGCCAACGTCCTGACTTTC
>-|TRBJ2-7|TRBV21-1|once
CASSKKAGVDEQYF
TGTGCCAGCAGCAAAAAAGCGGGAGTCGACGAGCAGTACTTC
>-|TRBJ1-5|TRBV19|-
CASYRGSIINQPQHF
TGTGCCAGTTATAGAGGGTCGATAATCAATCAGCCCCAGCATTTT
>-|TRBJ1-2|TRBV25-1|-
CASSEWEGNYGYTF
TGTGCCAGCAGTGAATGGGAGGGTAACTATGGCTACACCTTC
>-|TRBJ2-7|TRBV5-1|few
CASSPNSGTGPYEQYF
TGCGCCAGCAGCCCTAATAGTGGAACAGGCCCCTACGAGCAGTACTTC
>TRBD2|TRBJ2-2|TRBV11-2|-
CASSSRLAGSSNTGELFF
TGTGCCAGCAGCTCCCGACTAGCGGGATCGTCGAACACCGGGGAGCTGTTTTTT
>TRBD2|TRBJ2-1|TRBV4-2|medium-sized
CASSQGLAEDNEQFF
TGTGCCAGCAGCCAAGGACTAGCGGAGGACAATGAGCAGTTCTTC
>-|TRBJ1-5|TRBV6-4|few
CATAGQVSQPQHF
TGTGCCACCGCGGGGCAGGTATCCCAGCCCCAGCATTTT
>-|TRBJ2-7|TRBV3-1/TRBV3-2|-
CASSKGLNTYEQYF
TGTGCCAGCAGCAAGGGACTCAACACCTACGAGCAGTACTTC
>-|TRBJ1-4|TRBV21-1|-
CASNSYEGQARKLFF
TGTGCCAGCAACTCCTACGAAGGACAGGCGAGAAAACTGTTTTTT
>TRBD2|TRBJ2-7|TRBV11-2|-
CASSLSTSGRTYEQYF
TGTGCCAGCAGCCTATCGACTAGCGGGAGGACTTACGAGCAGTACTTC
>-|TRBJ1-3|TRBV7-8|-
CASSAQVVGFSGNTIYF
TGTGCCAGCAGCGCACAGGTAGTAGGGTTCTCTGGAAACACCATATATTTT
>TRBD1|TRBJ1-1|TRBV11-2|-
CASSLALGDRAPTSSF
TGTGCCAGCAGCTTAGCCCTTGGCGACAGGGCCCCAACTAGCTCCTTT
>TRBD2|TRBJ2-5|TRBV2|-
CASSESEFASGETQYF
TGTGCCAGCAGCGAGTCCGAATTCGCTAGCGGAGAGACCCAGTACTTC
>-|TRBJ1-2|TRBV7-9|-
CASSLEVQEGDYTF
TGTGCCAGCAGCTTAGAAGTACAGGAGGGTGACTACACCTTC
>TRBD1|TRBJ1-2|TRBV7-9|-
CASSLAGRDRVGYTF
TGTGCCAGCAGCTTAGCGGGCAGGGACAGGGTCGGCTACACCTTC
>TRBD1|TRBJ2-1|TRBV11-2|-
CASSSHYRGPSDNEQFF
TGTGCCAGCAGCAGTCACTACAGGGGACCCTCCGACAATGAGCAGTTCTTC